This entry features one TCR beta chain sequence. These data come from a study of PD-1 blockade in classical Hodgkin lymphoma. V shed 0 bases, J shed 9 bases, and the junction held 6 bases outside the gene matches. This CDR3 is 14 amino acids long. Germline loops: CDR1 SGHDT, CDR2 YYEEEE. Libraries were prepared by immunoSEQ multiplex PCR; TCRdb keeps only in-frame clonotypes and omits some of them. In the table there are under 20,000 clones, roughly 89% of which are singletons. Every single patient, without exception, relapsed after autologous stem cell transplantation, and brentuximab vedotin exposure varied.

This clonotype was sampled from a human donor with classical Hodgkin lymphoma. This rearrangement joins TRBV5-6 to TRBJ2-1; 7 bases map to TRBD1. Sequencing used peripheral blood mononuclear cells (PBMCs), obtained before the second cycle of nivolumab. The CDR3 region has the DNA TGTGCCAGCAGCTTGGGGGGCAGGGGGAGTGAGCAGTTCTTC. Amino acids: CASSLGGRGSEQFF.